These T cell receptor beta chains were read from a single sample in a study of blood T cell repertoires in COVID-19. TCRdb's table, derived via immunoSEQ multiplex PCR, lists solely in-frame clones and lacks some. The sample records 390,000 or so clones, roughly nine tenths being singletons. Material for sequencing was peripheral blood. The source is a woman aged 30 to 39 with COVID-19, enrolled during active disease. Each CDR3 is given with its conserved first and last residue.

CDR3 protein	V gene	J gene	CDR3 length
CASSLSWLAGGGTDTQYF	TRBV27	TRBJ2-3	18
CASSQETRQYSGNTIYF	TRBV4-2	TRBJ1-3	17
CASSESATGNTGELFF	TRBV10-2	TRBJ2-2	16
CASSDRKETQYF	TRBV2	TRBJ2-5	12
CASSLGTREQFF	TRBV5-1	TRBJ2-1	12
CASSPRGRSYNEQFF	TRBV14	TRBJ2-1	15
CASSETGQELRNEQYF	TRBV10-1	TRBJ2-7	16
CASSFRGSTDTQYF	TRBV7-9	TRBJ2-3	14
CASSLEQGKGEKLFF	TRBV5-1	TRBJ1-4	15
CASSLSGSGNYGYTF	TRBV27	TRBJ1-2	15
CASSAGTSGIFTYNEQFF	TRBV5-6	TRBJ2-1	18
CATSDPDRWAGNGETQYF	TRBV24-1	TRBJ2-5	18
CASSGTSRGPSYNEQFF	TRBV9	TRBJ2-1	17
CASSKRSGGLCFGNTIYF	TRBV21-1	TRBJ1-3	18
CASSPRTGSNQPQHF	TRBV6-5	TRBJ1-5	15
CASSLVGVMNTEAFF	TRBV5-6	TRBJ1-1	15
CASSHLGGVGSADTQYF	TRBV4-3	TRBJ2-3	17
CASSRYNEQFF	TRBV12-3/TRBV12-4	TRBJ2-1	11
CASSLGSYDTF	TRBV28	TRBJ1-2	11
CASSEGIRGGLYGYTF	TRBV6-1	TRBJ1-2	16
CASSIVGQDNSPLHF	TRBV19	TRBJ1-6	15
CASHRTVTREQFF	TRBV5-6	TRBJ2-1	13
CASKGGTSGTFQETQYF	TRBV5-1	TRBJ2-5	17
CASSSLAGSSYEQYF	TRBV11-2	TRBJ2-7	15
CASRSSLGSHSPLHF	TRBV5-1	TRBJ1-6	15
CASSMFSGGADVLTF	TRBV19	TRBJ2-6	15
CASSSSLGDSGNTIYF	TRBV28	TRBJ1-3	16
CASSQDNRGMGNQPQHF	TRBV4-2	TRBJ1-5	17
CASSIGTSGRGKQYF	TRBV19	TRBJ2-3	15
CSVDRGLRTDTQYF	TRBV29-1	TRBJ2-3	14
CASSQTNKRQGKNTEAFF	TRBV23-1	TRBJ1-1	18
CASSSENTEAFF	TRBV13	TRBJ1-1	12
CASRRTGRGPLHF	TRBV10-2	TRBJ1-6	13
CAWRFQGNTGELFF	TRBV30	TRBJ2-2	14
CASSDRETQYF	TRBV6-2/TRBV6-3	TRBJ2-5	11
CASGRVANTGELFF	TRBV9	TRBJ2-2	14
CATSAQGAWETQYF	TRBV24-1	TRBJ2-5	14
CAISSGDQPQHF	TRBV10-3	TRBJ1-5	12
CASGLEISGTGGGSGNQPQHF	TRBV12-5	TRBJ1-5	21
CASSPADSYGYTF	TRBV18	TRBJ1-2	13
CASSLTSGSRGGTDTQYF	TRBV13	TRBJ2-3	18
CASSSAGGQGAYGYTF	TRBV6-2/TRBV6-3	TRBJ1-2	16
CASSQVGLDTDTQYF	TRBV4-2	TRBJ2-3	15
CASSPRTGVTGELFF	TRBV19	TRBJ2-2	15
CASSVGRTWSYEQYF	TRBV9	TRBJ2-7	15
CASSQSGQGPKTQYF	TRBV23-1	TRBJ2-5	15
CASSLLDTTNEKLFF	TRBV7-8	TRBJ1-4	15